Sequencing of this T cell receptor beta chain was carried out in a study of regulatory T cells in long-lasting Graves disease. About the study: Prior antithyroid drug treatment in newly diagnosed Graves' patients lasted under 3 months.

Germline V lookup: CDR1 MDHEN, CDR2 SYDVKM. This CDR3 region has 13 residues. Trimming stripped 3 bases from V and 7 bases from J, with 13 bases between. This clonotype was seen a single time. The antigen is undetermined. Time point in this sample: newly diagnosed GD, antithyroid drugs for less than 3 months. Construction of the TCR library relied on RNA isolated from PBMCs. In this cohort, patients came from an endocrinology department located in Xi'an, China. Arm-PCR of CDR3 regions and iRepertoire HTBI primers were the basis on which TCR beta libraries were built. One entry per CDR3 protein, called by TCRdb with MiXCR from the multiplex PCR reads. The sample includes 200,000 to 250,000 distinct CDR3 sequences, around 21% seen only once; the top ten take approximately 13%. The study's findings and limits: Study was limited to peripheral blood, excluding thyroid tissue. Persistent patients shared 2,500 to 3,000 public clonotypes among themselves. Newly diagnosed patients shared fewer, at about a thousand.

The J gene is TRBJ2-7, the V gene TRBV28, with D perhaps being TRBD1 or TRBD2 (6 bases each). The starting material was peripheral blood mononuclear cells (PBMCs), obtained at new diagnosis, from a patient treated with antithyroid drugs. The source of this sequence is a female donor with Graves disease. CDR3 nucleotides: TGTGCCAGCAGTTTTTTAGGGGGGTTGGAGCAGTACTTC. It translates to CASSFLGGLEQYF. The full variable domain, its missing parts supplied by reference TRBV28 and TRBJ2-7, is DVKVTQSSRYLVKRTGEKVFLECVQDMDHENMFWYRQDPGLGLRLIYFSYDVKMKEKGDIPEGYSVSREKKERFSLILESASTNQTSMYLCASSFLGGLEQYFGPGTRLTVT.